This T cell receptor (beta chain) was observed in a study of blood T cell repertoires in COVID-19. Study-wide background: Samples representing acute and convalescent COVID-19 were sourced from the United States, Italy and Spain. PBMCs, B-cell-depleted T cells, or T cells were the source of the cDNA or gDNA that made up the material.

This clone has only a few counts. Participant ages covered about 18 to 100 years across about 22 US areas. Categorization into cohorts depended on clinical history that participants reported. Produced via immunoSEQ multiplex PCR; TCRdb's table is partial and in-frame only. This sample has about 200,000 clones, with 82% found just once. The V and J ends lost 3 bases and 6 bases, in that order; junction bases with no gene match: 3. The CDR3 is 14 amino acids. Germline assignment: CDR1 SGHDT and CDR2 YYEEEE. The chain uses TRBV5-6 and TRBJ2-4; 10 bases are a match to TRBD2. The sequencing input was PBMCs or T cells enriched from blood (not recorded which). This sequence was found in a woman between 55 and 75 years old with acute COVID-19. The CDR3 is CASSSASGGNIQYF. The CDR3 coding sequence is TGTGCCAGCAGCTCTGCTAGCGGGGGAAACATTCAGTACTTC.